The 30 T cell receptor beta chains below all came from one sample that was sequenced in a study of regulatory T cells in long-lasting Graves disease. Time point indicated: newly diagnosed GD, antithyroid drugs for less than 3 months. PBMC RNA was the source of the TCR library. Combining iRepertoire HTBI primers with Arm-PCR of CDR3 regions, the authors built TCR beta libraries. Using its own MiXCR run on the multiplex PCR reads, TCRdb lists one record per CDR3 protein. The profile shows approximately 360,000 distinct CDR3 sequences, about 10% of them singletons. The same data also went into a second study, on T cells in Graves' hyperthyroidism and ophthalmopathy.

The sequencing here drew on peripheral blood mononuclear cells (PBMCs), taken at new diagnosis, from a patient treated with antithyroid drugs. The receptor set was obtained from a woman aged 18-29 years with Graves disease.

This clonotype has at least ten counts. The CDR3 sequence is CASTSRLAGGGEQFF. CDR3 coding DNA: TGTGCCAGCACCAGCCGACTAGCGGGAGGTGGGGAGCAGTTCTTC. The chain has TRBV12-3 or TRBV12-4 and TRBJ2-1; 13 bases match TRBD2. J was trimmed by 10 bases and V by 7 bases; bases with no gene match: 10. This CDR3 contains 15 residues.

At least ten counts were recorded for this clonotype. The chain has TRBV20-1 and TRBJ2-1; weak D call: TRBD2 (6 bases). V shed 3 bases and J shed 2 bases, with 17 bases lying between them. Germline V gene lookup returns CDR1 DFQATT and CDR2 SNEGSKA (reference sequence). The CDR3 is 16 residues long. The CDR3 here is CSARAQRAGAYNEQFF. The CDR3 DNA is TGCAGTGCTAGGGCACAGAGAGCGGGCGCCTACAATGAGCAGTTCTTC.

The chain's CDR3 is CASSRTHGTGETQYF. CDR3 in DNA: TGTGCCAGCAGCAGAACGCACGGGACCGGAGAGACCCAGTACTTC. V and J are TRBV7-3 and TRBJ2-5; the D call may be TRBD1 or TRBD2 (5 bases each). Trimming removed 5 bases at V and 4 bases at J, with 17 bases between. The CDR3 extends over 15 amino acids. CDR1 and CDR2 from the germline V gene are SGHTA and FQGTGA.

At least ten counts were recorded for this clonotype. The chain uses TRBV7-2 and TRBJ2-3; 8 bases fit TRBD2. Trimming took 7 bases from V and 0 from J; bases not matched to a gene: 3. CDR1 is SGHTA and CDR2 is FQGNSA in the germline V gene. This CDR3 region has 14 residues. The CDR3 here is CASTGRGSTDTQYF. The CDR3 DNA is TGTGCCAGCACCGGGAGGGGAAGCACAGATACGCAGTATTTT.

This clonotype was counted at least ten times. This sequence joins TRBV20-1 and TRBJ2-4; D possibly corresponds to TRBD2 (5 bases). Germline V CDR1 and CDR2: DFQATT, SNEGSKA (reference sequence). The V end was cut by 2 bases, the J end by 0 bases, with 11 bases between. CDR3 length: 15 residues. The CDR3 spells CSARRQEEAKNIQYF. CDR3 bases: TGCAGTGCTAGAAGGCAGGAGGAAGCCAAAAACATTCAGTACTTC.

This clonotype was seen many times. The chain is built from TRBV9 and TRBJ2-1; D is perhaps TRBD1 (6 bases). Germline CDR1 reads SGDLS; CDR2 reads YYNGEE. V lost 2 bases to trimming and J lost 1 base, with 16 bases between them. The length of the CDR3 is 17 residues. The DNA of the CDR3 is TGTGCCAGCAGCGTCGCCTGGACAGATTCGTCCTACAATGAGCAGTTCTTC. It codes for CASSVAWTDSSYNEQFF. Together with reference TRBV9 and TRBJ2-1, the CDR3 gives the full variable domain: DSGVTQTPKHLITATGQRVTLRCSPRSGDLSVYWYQQSLDQGLQFLIQYYNGEERAKGNILERFSAQQFPDLHSELNLSSLELGDSALYFCASSVAWTDSSYNEQFFGPGTRLTVL.

The V and J genes are TRBV5-1 and TRBJ1-4, with D hard to call. The V gene lost 3 bases and the J gene lost 7 bases, with 7 bases spanning the gap. The V gene's germline CDR1 is SGHRS and CDR2 YFSETQ. The CDR3 loop spans 12 amino acids. CDR3 amino acids: CASSYYGEKLFF. The CDR3 DNA is TGCGCCAGCAGCTATTATGGTGAAAAACTGTTTTTT. The entire variable domain, with the rest obtained from reference TRBV5-1 and TRBJ1-4, is as follows: KAGVTQTPRYLIKTRGQQVTLSCSPISGHRSVSWYQQTPGQGLQFLFEYFSETQRNKGNFPGRFSGRQFSNSRSEMNVSTLELGDSALYLCASSYYGEKLFFGSGTQLSVL.

This clonotype has a count of ten or more. This chain connects TRBV20-1 to TRBJ2-3; weak D call: TRBD2 (6 bases). The CDR3 runs to 13 residues. CDR1 is DFQATT and CDR2 is SNEGSKA in the germline V gene (reference sequence). Trimming pared 4 bases from V and 2 bases from J, leaving 10 bases between. CDR3 DNA sequence: TGCAGTGCTACGGGAGAGAACACAGATACGCAGTATTTT. Translating it yields CSATGENTDTQYF.

The V gene is TRBV19, the J gene TRBJ2-1; 8 bases agree with TRBD2. Germline lookup yields CDR1 LNHDA and CDR2 SQIVND (reference sequence). CDR3 size: 15 residues. The junction had 12 bases not matched to a gene; V was cut back by 6 bases and J by 8 bases. CDR3 amino acids: CASRKWTSPGDEQFF. As DNA, the CDR3 is TGTGCCAGTAGGAAATGGACTAGCCCGGGCGATGAGCAGTTCTTC. The full variable domain, its missing parts supplied by reference TRBV19 and TRBJ2-1, is DGGITQSPKYLFRKEGQNVTLSCEQNLNHDAMYWYRQDPGQGLRLIYYSQIVNDFQKGDIAEGYSVSREKKESFPLTVTSAQKNPTAFYLCASRKWTSPGDEQFFGPGTRLTVL.

This clonotype has more than one count but fewer than ten. V gene TRBV6-5 combines with J gene TRBJ2-7; weak D call: TRBD2 (5 bases). The CDR3 has 17 amino acids. Germline assignment: CDR1 MNHEY and CDR2 SVGAGI. V was cut by 0 bases and J by 1 base, with 16 bases left in between. CDR3 amino acids: CASSYSPVRVGSYEQYV. The CDR3 DNA sequence: TGTGCCAGCAGTTACTCCCCCGTGAGGGTTGGATCCTACGAGCAGTACGTC.

This clonotype was observed a handful of times. This chain connects TRBV12-3 or TRBV12-4 to TRBJ1-2; 10 bases line up with TRBD1. V shed 1 base and J 5 bases; nucleotides not matched to a gene: 4. The CDR3 extends over 15 amino acids. In DNA form, the CDR3 reads TGTGCCAGCAGTTTAGGGACAGGGGGGGGTTATGGCTACACCTTC. Its translation: CASSLGTGGGYGYTF.

This clonotype was counted many times. V is TRBV12-3 or TRBV12-4 and J is TRBJ2-2; 7 bases are shared with TRBD1. The CDR3 is 16 residues long. V was pared by 5 bases and J by 0 bases, with 6 bases of the junction left unmatched. The CDR3 DNA is TGTGCCAGCAGTCCCTCGACAGGGCCGAACACCGGGGAGCTGTTTTTT. Translating it yields CASSPSTGPNTGELFF.

This clonotype was seen a few times. V and J are TRBV29-1 and TRBJ2-1; D remains ambiguous. Germline CDR1 SQVTM, CDR2 ANQGSEA. The V end was cut by 5 bases, the J end by 2 bases, with 10 bases between. The CDR3 loop spans 13 amino acids. The CDR3 protein is CSVYVVTYNEQFF. CDR3 nucleotides: TGCAGCGTTTATGTGGTGACCTACAATGAGCAGTTCTTC.

This clonotype was detected only a few times. V and J are TRBV29-1 and TRBJ2-1; D not resolved. Trimming stripped 7 bases from V and 8 bases from J, with 12 bases between. Germline V gives CDR1 SQVTM, CDR2 ANQGSEA. This CDR3 has 11 residues. The CDR3 reads CSGDQFDEQFF. The CDR3 DNA reads as TGCAGCGGGGATCAATTCGATGAGCAGTTCTTC.

This chain connects TRBV5-1 to TRBJ2-1; 7 bases agree with TRBD2. Germline V gene lookup returns CDR1 SGHRS and CDR2 YFSETQ. J was trimmed by 6 bases and V by 6 bases; bases with no gene match: 6. The CDR3 covers 13 residues. CDR3 sequence reads: CASKRDASNEQFF. CDR3 DNA: TGCGCCAGCAAGCGGGATGCGTCCAATGAGCAGTTCTTC.

This clonotype was observed many times. At one boundary the junction diverges from the germline segment, which might be a read error. J is TRBJ2-1 and V is TRBV18; D is ambiguous. The CDR3 runs to 12 residues. Per the germline V gene, CDR1 is KGHSH and CDR2 is LQKENI. CDR3 loop: CASSPRASRPDF. The CDR3, as DNA: TGTGCCAGCTCACCAAGGGCCTCTCGACCCGACTTC.

The chain uses TRBV20-1 and TRBJ2-1, with 8 bases matching TRBD2. Germline values: CDR1 DFQATT, CDR2 SNEGSKA (reference sequence). The V and J ends lost 0 bases and 7 bases, in that order; junction bases with no gene match: 11. There are 16 residues in the CDR3. The CDR3 DNA is TGCAGTGCTAGAGATCTGCAAGCGGGGGCCCCAAATGAGCAGTTCTTC. Translated: CSARDLQAGAPNEQFF.

V gene TRBV4-2 combines with J gene TRBJ2-5; D is perhaps TRBD1 (6 bases). This CDR3 is 17 amino acids long. Germline V lookup: CDR1 LGHNA, CDR2 YNFKEQ. With 4 bases removed from V and 9 bases from J, the gap between germline ends came to 27 bases. DNA for the CDR3: TGTGCCAGCAGCCGGTCGGCGGAGCGCGGGTTTAAGGGGGCCCAGTACTTC. Its translation: CASSRSAERGFKGAQYF.

This clonotype was picked up many times. The J gene is TRBJ2-7, the V gene TRBV7-2; D may match TRBD1 or TRBD2 (5 bases each). Germline CDR1 and CDR2: SGHTA and FQGNSA. The CDR3 extends over 15 amino acids. Trimming removed 5 bases at V and 1 base at J, with 15 bases between. The CDR3: CASSPNPGPSYEQYF. The DNA of the CDR3 is TGTGCCAGCAGCCCGAACCCGGGACCGTCCTACGAGCAGTACTTC. Combining the CDR3 with reference TRBV7-2 and TRBJ2-7 gives the whole variable domain GAGVSQSPSNKVTEKGKDVELRCDPISGHTALYWYRQSLGQGLEFLIYFQGNSAPDKSGLPSDRFSAERTGGSVSTLTIQRTQQEDSAVYLCASSPNPGPSYEQYFGPGTRLTVT.

This clonotype was recorded many times. V is TRBV12-3 or TRBV12-4 and J is TRBJ1-4; TRBD1 agrees at 8 bases. The length of the CDR3 is 15 residues. V was pared by 5 bases and J by 8 bases, with 10 bases of the junction left unmatched. The CDR3 nucleotides are TGTGCCAGCAGTCAAACCGGGACAGGTGGCGAAAAACTGTTTTTT. Translation: CASSQTGTGGEKLFF.

This clonotype came up a few times. This chain uses TRBV7-9 with TRBJ2-3; D call uncertain. The CDR3 covers 11 residues. With 8 bases removed from V and 6 bases from J, the gap between germline ends came to 9 bases. The germline CDR1 and CDR2 sequences are SEHNR and FQNEAQ (reference sequence). The CDR3 DNA is TGTGCCAGCCGCGGTGCCGATACGCAGTATTTT. Translated, it gives CASRGADTQYF.

This clonotype was detected many times. The chain uses TRBV28 and TRBJ2-7; D gene ambiguous. Trimming took 5 bases from V and 2 from J, leaving 19 bases between them. The germline V gene has CDR1 MDHEN and CDR2 SYDVKM. The CDR3 length is 16 residues. CDR3 sequence reads: CASSGFSSRSPYEQYF. CDR3 in DNA: TGTGCCAGCAGTGGGTTTTCGTCGCGAAGCCCCTACGAGCAGTACTTC.

The rearrangement links TRBV4-3 to TRBJ1-5; TRBD1 is a possible D gene (5 bases). CDR1 and CDR2 from the germline V gene are LGHNA and YSLEER. The CDR3 runs 17 residues. V lost 0 bases and J 6 bases, leaving 18 bases between the germline ends. The CDR3: CASSQDCGREVFQPQHF. The CDR3 coding sequence is TGCGCCAGCAGCCAAGATTGCGGCAGGGAGGTTTTTCAGCCCCAGCATTTT.

This clonotype was detected only a few times. The chain combines TRBV4-1 with TRBJ1-5, with TRBD1 matching over 9 bases. The V gene end was trimmed by 1 base and the J gene end by 4 bases; junction bases not matched to a gene: 11. Per the germline V gene, CDR1 is MGHRA and CDR2 is YSYEKL. This CDR3 comprises 18 residues. CDR3 sequence (DNA): TGCGCCAGCAGCCAAGTTCCGGGACAGGGTGTTTGGAATCAGCCCCAGCATTTT. Amino acids: CASSQVPGQGVWNQPQHF.

The J gene is TRBJ2-1, the V gene TRBV4-1, with D tentatively TRBD2 (5 bases). The V end was cut by 4 bases, the J end by 1 base, with 11 bases between. The CDR3 sequence is 15 residues long. The germline CDR1 and CDR2 sequences are MGHRA and YSYEKL. CDR3 region: CASSRLANSYNEQFF. The CDR3 coding sequence is TGCGCCAGCAGCCGCCTAGCCAATTCCTACAATGAGCAGTTCTTC.

This clonotype was counted ten times or more. This sequence joins TRBV20-1 and TRBJ2-6, with D tentatively TRBD1 or TRBD2 (5 bases each). V was trimmed by 0 bases and J by 0 bases, leaving 9 bases between them. Looked up from germline, CDR1 is DFQATT and CDR2 is SNEGSKA (reference sequence). CDR3 length: 16 residues. CDR3 nucleotides: TGCAGTGCTAGAGATCATGGGGGCTCTGGGGCCAACGTCCTGACTTTC. Translation: CSARDHGGSGANVLTF.

The rearrangement joins TRBV6-1 to TRBJ2-1; 10 bases map to TRBD1. The CDR3 sequence is 15 residues long. J gave up 6 bases and V 6 bases, and 8 bases lay outside the gene matches. Germline CDR1 and CDR2: MNHNS and SASEGT. CDR3 bases: TGTGCCAGCAGAGCCGGGACAGGGGAGGTCAATGAGCAGTTCTTC. Protein sequence: CASRAGTGEVNEQFF.

Ten or more counts support this clonotype. Here the CDR3 reads CASSLYRTANYGYTF. In DNA form, the CDR3 reads TGCGCCAGCAGCCTGTACAGGACTGCTAACTATGGCTACACCTTC. The V gene is TRBV5-1, the J gene TRBJ1-2, with D maybe TRBD1 (5 bases). This CDR3 region has 15 residues. Germline V CDR1 and CDR2: SGHRS, YFSETQ. Trimming removed 4 bases from V and 0 bases from J, with 13 bases in between.

The table lists this clonotype with many counts. The chain has TRBV11-2 and TRBJ1-1; D is unresolved. V gave up 5 bases and J gave up 6 bases, with 16 bases separating them. Per the germline V gene, CDR1 is SGHAT and CDR2 is FQNNGV. CDR3 length equals 14 residues. CDR3 in DNA: TGTGCCAGCAGCAGTAGGGCTCAGAGTGCTGAAGCTTTCTTT. Residues: CASSSRAQSAEAFF.

This clonotype was recorded a few times. This chain joins TRBV6-1 and TRBJ2-7; no clear D. The germline V gene encodes CDR1 MNHNS and CDR2 SASEGT. The V end lost 4 bases, the J end lost 4 bases, and 17 bases lay between the germline ends. This CDR3 comprises 15 residues. CDR3 sequence reads: CASSAMFFEVYEQYF. CDR3 DNA: TGTGCCAGCAGTGCAATGTTTTTCGAGGTTTACGAGCAGTACTTC.